These 20 T cell receptor beta chains came from one sample sequenced in a study of blood T cells in healthy people across ages. The second PCR ran about 6 to 11 cycles with a sample-barcoded 5' primer and J-beta primers. TCRdb reprocessed the 5' RACE reads with MiXCR, giving one entry per CDR3 protein. The sample gives around 650,000 distinct CDR3 sequences, roughly two fifths of which show up once; roughly 30% is in the top ten. What was sequenced was blood. The receptors come from a man at least 80 years old in good health.

Concerning this clonotype: A much larger clone is a single base away; this may be a read error. The genes are TRBV20-1 and TRBJ2-1, with D hard to call. The length of the CDR3 is 15 residues. Germline CDR1 DFQATT, CDR2 SNEGSKA (reference sequence). The V gene lost 5 bases and the J gene lost 4 bases, with 18 bases spanning the gap. The CDR3 coding sequence is TGCAGTGCTCCGGGCCGGGTGGGGATTTACAATGAGCAGTTCTTC. Its protein is CSAPGRVGIYNEQFF.

This clonotype has more than one count but fewer than ten. The rearrangement uses TRBV12-3 or TRBV12-4 and TRBJ1-5, with 7 bases fitting TRBD1. The J segment lost 4 bases and the V segment lost 5 bases, leaving 8 bases of the junction unmatched. The CDR3 spans 15 residues. CDR3 coding DNA: TGTGCCAGCAGTCCGACAGGGATCGAAAATCAGCCCCAGCATTTT. It codes for CASSPTGIENQPQHF.

The rearrangement uses TRBV3-1 and TRBJ2-7, with no clear D. CDR1 and CDR2 from the germline V gene are LGHDT and YNNKEL (reference sequence). The CDR3 has 13 residues. The V and J ends lost 2 bases and 2 bases respectively, with 7 bases between them. Written as DNA, the CDR3 is TGTGCCAGCAGCCAATATTCCCCCTACGAGCAGTACTTC. It yields the protein CASSQYSPYEQYF.

There are a few counts of this clonotype. V is TRBV7-2 and J is TRBJ2-7, with D perhaps given as TRBD1 or TRBD2 (5 bases each). CDR3 length: 19 residues. Germline CDR1 is SGHTA and CDR2 is FQGNSA. Trimming cost V 1 base and J 2 bases, with 24 bases left between them. CDR3: CASSLEGLRARDPPYEQYF. CDR3 bases: TGTGCCAGCAGCTTAGAGGGCCTCAGGGCCCGGGACCCACCCTACGAGCAGTACTTC.

The chain employs TRBV9 and TRBJ2-2, with 7 bases lining up with TRBD2. The CDR3 sequence is 16 residues long. Germline trimming cut 0 bases from V and 6 bases from J; bases unmatched to any gene: 8. From germline, CDR1 is SGDLS and CDR2 YYNGEE. The CDR3 region is CASSVGAGAIAGELFF. The CDR3 nucleotides read TGTGCCAGCAGCGTAGGCGCGGGAGCGATCGCCGGGGAGCTGTTTTTT.

On this clonotype itself: The germline gene is not matched at one end of the junction; a read error may be the cause. V usage is TRBV6-2 or TRBV6-3 and J usage is TRBJ2-1, with 14 positions matching TRBD2. CDR1 MNHEY and CDR2 SVGEGT come from the germline V gene. There are 19 residues in the CDR3. In DNA form, the CDR3 reads TGTGTCAGCAGTACCTCGGGACTAGCGGGGGAGGCCGCGAGGAATGAGCAGTTCTTC. It translates to CVSSTSGLAGEAARNEQFF.

This chain joins TRBV27 and TRBJ1-2, with 10 positions matching TRBD1. The CDR3 is 17 amino acids. V shed 0 bases and J 0 bases; nucleotides not matched to a gene: 4. Germline CDR1 MNHEY, CDR2 SMNVEV (reference sequence). CDR3 bases: TGTGCCAGCAGTTTATCCCATGGACAGGGGGCTAACTATGGCTACACCTTC. Translated, it gives CASSLSHGQGANYGYTF.

This clonotype was picked up a small number of times. The chain is built from TRBV9 and TRBJ2-7, with TRBD2 matching over 16 bases. CDR3 length: 16 amino acids. Germline CDR1 is SGDLS and CDR2 is YYNGEE. The ends lost 3 bases at V and 7 bases at J; junction bases unmatched: 7. The CDR3, as DNA: TGTGCCAGCAGCGAGGGGACTAGCGGGAGGGCCTGGGAGCAGTACTTC. It encodes CASSEGTSGRAWEQYF. The variable domain in full, with the rest retrieved from reference TRBV9 and TRBJ2-7, is DSGVTQTPKHLITATGQRVTLRCSPRSGDLSVYWYQQSLDQGLQFLIQYYNGEERAKGNILERFSAQQFPDLHSELNLSSLELGDSALYFCASSEGTSGRAWEQYFGPGTRLTVT.

The J gene is TRBJ2-1, the V gene TRBV7-3, with 10 bases aligning to TRBD2. CDR3 length: 15 residues. CDR1 and CDR2 (germline): SGHTA, FQGTGA. J lost 9 bases, V lost 5 bases, and 10 bases had no gene match. The CDR3 coding sequence is TGTGCCAGCAGCCAACAAAGCGGGAGGGTGTTTGAGCAGTTCTTC. Its translation is CASSQQSGRVFEQFF.

The chain employs TRBV12-3 or TRBV12-4 and TRBJ1-6; TRBD1 aligns across 10 bases. The CDR3 covers 15 residues. Trimming cost V 6 bases and J 7 bases; bases outside gene matches: 6. The CDR3 DNA reads as TGTGCCAGCAGACCCGGACAGGGGGGAAATTCACCCCTCCACTTT. Translating it yields CASRPGQGGNSPLHF.

For this clonotype: The junction departs from the called germline gene at one end, perhaps through a read error. The chain carries TRBV5-1 and TRBJ2-3, with 8 bases identical to TRBD1. Germline V lookup: CDR1 SGHRS, CDR2 YFSETQ. The CDR3 runs to 14 residues. The CDR3 loop is CASSYPGGGYTQFF. CDR3 nucleotide sequence: TGCGCTAGCAGCTACCCAGGGGGCGGGTATACGCAGTTTTTT.

The chain uses TRBV6-1 and TRBJ2-5; 7 nucleotides align to TRBD1. Trimming took 6 bases from V and 1 from J; bases not matched to a gene: 8. The germline CDR1 and CDR2 sequences are MNHNS and SASEGT. The CDR3 consists of 15 residues. CDR3 coding DNA: TGTGCCAGCAGGGGGGTCGGGACAGCCCAAGAGACCCAGTACTTC. Its translation: CASRGVGTAQETQYF.

V and J are TRBV10-1 and TRBJ2-2, with D hard to call. CDR3 length: 14 residues. Looked up from germline, CDR1 is WNHNN and CDR2 is SYGVQD (reference sequence). Trimming took 3 bases from V and 6 from J, leaving 11 bases between them. In nucleotides, the CDR3 is TGCGCCAGCAGTGACTCTAGGATGGCCGGGGAGCTGTTTTTT. It yields the protein CASSDSRMAGELFF.

This clonotype has more than one count but fewer than ten. J is TRBJ2-3 and V is TRBV29-1; 8 bases are a match to TRBD1. Germline CDR1 is SQVTM and CDR2 is ANQGSEA. J was trimmed by 1 base and V by 6 bases; bases with no gene match: 6. CDR3 size: 14 residues. In DNA, the CDR3 is TGCAGCGTCGCTCCGGGACAGGGCACAGATACGCAGTATTTT. It encodes CSVAPGQGTDTQYF.

The chain employs TRBV7-2 and TRBJ1-6; 9 bases map to TRBD1. The germline V gene has CDR1 SGHTA and CDR2 FQGNSA. CDR3 length equals 19 residues. V shed 1 base and J 0 bases; nucleotides not matched to a gene: 7. The CDR3 sequence is CASSLGGTGSSSYNSPLHF. CDR3 in DNA: TGTGCCAGCAGCTTAGGCGGGACAGGGTCGAGCTCCTATAATTCACCCCTCCACTTT. Full variable domain (outside the CDR3, taken from reference TRBV7-2 and TRBJ1-6): GAGVSQSPSNKVTEKGKDVELRCDPISGHTALYWYRQSLGQGLEFLIYFQGNSAPDKSGLPSDRFSAERTGGSVSTLTIQRTQQEDSAVYLCASSLGGTGSSSYNSPLHFGNGTRLTVT.

V and J are TRBV6-6 and TRBJ2-7, with 7 nucleotides matching TRBD1. The ends lost 8 bases at V and 0 bases at J; junction bases unmatched: 10. The CDR3 spans 15 residues. The germline V gene encodes CDR1 MNHNY and CDR2 SVGAGI (reference sequence). For the CDR3, the DNA is TGTGCCAGCGTAACAGGGGCCGCTAGCTCCTACGAGCAGTACTTC. Translating gives CASVTGAASSYEQYF.

CDR3 DNA sequence: TGTGCCAGCAGGTCCAAGACAGGGGGCGCTTCCTACGAGCAGTACTTC. Translating gives CASRSKTGGASYEQYF. The chain has TRBV6-1 and TRBJ2-7; 10 bases are shared with TRBD1. V lost 6 bases to trimming and J lost 1 base; unmatched junction nucleotides: 9. Per the germline V gene, CDR1 is MNHNS and CDR2 is SASEGT. The length of the CDR3 is 16 residues.

There are many counts of this clonotype. The V gene is TRBV7-2, the J gene TRBJ2-5; 7 bases line up with TRBD1. With 3 bases clipped from V and 0 bases from J, the junction kept 4 bases outside the gene matches. Per the germline V gene, CDR1 is SGHTA and CDR2 is FQGNSA. The CDR3 is 15 amino acids. DNA of the CDR3: TGTGCCAGCAGCTTGTGGACAGGAAACCAAGAGACCCAGTACTTC. Translated: CASSLWTGNQETQYF. Variable domain in full (rest from reference TRBV7-2 and TRBJ2-5): GAGVSQSPSNKVTEKGKDVELRCDPISGHTALYWYRQSLGQGLEFLIYFQGNSAPDKSGLPSDRFSAERTGGSVSTLTIQRTQQEDSAVYLCASSLWTGNQETQYFGPGTRLLVL.

The chain couples TRBV7-9 to TRBJ1-1, with D unclear. V lost 5 bases and J 5 bases, leaving 12 bases between the germline ends. CDR1 is SEHNR, CDR2 FQNEAQ, per germline (reference sequence). The CDR3 is made up of 13 amino acids. The CDR3 loop is CASSVVGETEAFF. Written as DNA, the CDR3 is TGTGCCAGCAGCGTAGTAGGCGAAACTGAAGCTTTCTTT.

This chain connects TRBV6-5 to TRBJ1-1; D is perhaps TRBD1 (5 bases). CDR1 MNHEY and CDR2 SVGAGI come from the germline V gene. Trimming removed 5 bases from V and 6 bases from J, with 10 bases in between. CDR3 length: 12 amino acids. The CDR3 nucleotides read TGTGCCAGCAGTCGAGGGGTTTCTGAAGCTTTCTTT. Translating it yields CASSRGVSEAFF.